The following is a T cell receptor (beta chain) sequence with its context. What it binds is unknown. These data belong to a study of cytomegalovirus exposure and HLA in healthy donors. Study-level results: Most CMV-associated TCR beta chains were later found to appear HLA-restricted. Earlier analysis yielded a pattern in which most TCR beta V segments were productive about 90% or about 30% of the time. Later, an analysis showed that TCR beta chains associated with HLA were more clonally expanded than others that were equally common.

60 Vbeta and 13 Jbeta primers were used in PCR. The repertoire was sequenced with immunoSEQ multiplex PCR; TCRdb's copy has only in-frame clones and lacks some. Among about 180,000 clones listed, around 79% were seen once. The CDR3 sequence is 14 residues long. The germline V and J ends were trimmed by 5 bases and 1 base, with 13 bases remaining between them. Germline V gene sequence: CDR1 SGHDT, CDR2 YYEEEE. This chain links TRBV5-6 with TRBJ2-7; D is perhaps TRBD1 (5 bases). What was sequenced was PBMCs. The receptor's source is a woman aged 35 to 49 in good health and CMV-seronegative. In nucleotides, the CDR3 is TGTGCCAGCAGGGGAATTGGGGCGTCCTACGAGCAGTACTTC. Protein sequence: CASRGIGASYEQYF.